The 5 T cell receptor beta chains listed next were all sequenced from one sample in a study of cytomegalovirus exposure and HLA in healthy donors. With 60 Vbeta and 13 Jbeta primers, the PCR was carried out. Sequenced by immunoSEQ multiplex PCR; TCRdb stores in-frame clones only, minus some. The table shows 70,000 to 100,000 clones, with 80% occurring only once. The sample consisted of PBMCs. The receptors here all came from a young man in good health and CMV-seronegative.

The chain links TRBV5-8 to TRBJ2-7; D remains ambiguous. V shed 3 bases and J shed 3 bases, with 4 bases lying between them. Per the germline V gene, CDR1 is SGHTS and CDR2 is YDEGEE. CDR3 length equals 11 residues. The CDR3 sequence: CASSSYYEQYF. DNA of the CDR3: TGTGCCAGCAGCTCTTACTACGAGCAGTACTTC.

This clone was seen only a few times. This chain connects TRBV30 to TRBJ2-1; D gene uncertain. CDR3 length: 12 residues. Trimming removed 0 bases from V and 6 bases from J, with 6 bases in between. Looked up from germline, CDR1 is GTSNPN and CDR2 is SVGIG (reference sequence). This CDR3 is CAWSVNSNEQFF. The CDR3 nucleotides are TGTGCCTGGAGTGTAAACAGCAATGAGCAGTTCTTC. Variable domain in full (rest from reference TRBV30 and TRBJ2-1): SQTIHQWPATLVQPVGSPLSLECTVEGTSNPNLYWYRQAAGRGLQLLFYSVGIGQISSEVPQNLSASRPQDRQFILSSKKLLLSDSGFYLCAWSVNSNEQFFGPGTRLTVL.

In this sample, this clone turned up a few times. This chain links TRBV6-1 with TRBJ1-6, with D perhaps matching TRBD1 (6 bases). The CDR3 is made up of 15 amino acids. Germline CDR1 MNHNS, CDR2 SASEGT. The V end was cut by 2 bases, the J end by 9 bases, with 14 bases between. The CDR3 sequence: CASSETGTSGSPLHF. CDR3 bases: TGTGCCAGCAGTGAAACCGGGACATCGGGTTCACCCCTCCACTTT.

J is TRBJ2-1 and V is TRBV7-9; D is possibly TRBD1 (5 bases). V was trimmed by 1 base and J by 0 bases, leaving 16 bases between them. The CDR3 contains 18 residues. Looked up from germline, CDR1 is SEHNR and CDR2 is FQNEAQ (reference sequence). CDR3 coding DNA: TGTGCCAGCAGCTTAGTGCTGACAGTTGATAGCTCCTACAATGAGCAGTTCTTC. It encodes CASSLVLTVDSSYNEQFF.

This sequence joins TRBV6-1 and TRBJ1-1; D unclear. Germline V gives CDR1 MNHNS, CDR2 SASEGT. The CDR3 has 12 amino acids. V gave up 8 bases and J gave up 11 bases, with 18 bases separating them. CDR3 coding DNA: TGTGCCAGCGGACTCTCACCCTCACGGGCTTTCTTT. Its translation is CASGLSPSRAFF.